This passage covers 20 T cell receptor beta chains from one sample sequenced in a study of T-cell reconstitution after alpha-beta-depleted transplantation in children. During its preparation, the TCRbeta library received unique molecular identifiers. TCRdb called the PCR reads again in MiXCR, with one record for every CDR3 protein. This sample has around 580,000 distinct CDR3 sequences, with 20% to 25% found just once. The sample consisted of PBMCs, mostly from graft donor cells, taken 360 days after TCRalphabeta/CD19-depleted stem cell transplant. The receptor source for this set is a boy under two years old who had a stem cell transplant for acute myeloid leukemia, so the T cells may come from the graft donor.

The table lists this clonotype with many counts. CDR3 protein: CASSSNLGTQYF. The CDR3 region has the DNA TGTGCCAGCAGTTCAAACTTAGGGACCCAGTACTTC. The chain combines TRBV28 with TRBJ2-5; D is uncertain. Trimming removed 4 bases from V and 7 bases from J, with 10 bases in between. Germline V gene lookup returns CDR1 MDHEN and CDR2 SYDVKM. The CDR3 has 12 amino acids.

This chain connects TRBV20-1 to TRBJ2-7, with 8 bases matching TRBD1. The CDR3 consists of 13 residues. Germline CDR1 and CDR2: DFQATT and SNEGSKA (reference sequence). The junction had 7 bases not matched to a gene; V was cut back by 6 bases and J by 3 bases. In DNA form, the CDR3 reads TGCAGTGCATCTCAGGGGGCGGGCTACGAGCAGTACTTC. Translation gives CSASQGAGYEQYF.

This clonotype showed up many times. The chain carries TRBV12-3 or TRBV12-4 and TRBJ1-5; D unresolved. CDR3 length: 13 amino acids. Trimming cost V 1 base and J 0 bases, with 1 base left between them. The CDR3 region has the DNA TGTGCCAGCAGTTTAGGTAGCAATCAGCCCCAGCATTTT. It codes for CASSLGSNQPQHF.

This clonotype was detected many times. V and J are TRBV29-1 and TRBJ2-3, with D hard to call. Trimming left V 3 bases short and J 0 bases short, with 10 bases between. This CDR3 is 14 amino acids long. The germline V gene has CDR1 SQVTM and CDR2 ANQGSEA. The DNA for the CDR3 is TGCAGCGTTGATTTCGTCTCAAGCACAGATACGCAGTATTTT. Encoded protein: CSVDFVSSTDTQYF.

This clonotype showed up just a few times. This chain connects TRBV12-3 or TRBV12-4 to TRBJ2-2; no reliable D call. CDR3 size: 14 residues. The V gene lost 4 bases and the J gene lost 7 bases, with 13 bases spanning the gap. CDR3 nucleotide sequence: TGTGCCAGCAGTTCGGGCCGGAATGGCGGGGAGCTGTTTTTT. The encoded protein is CASSSGRNGGELFF.

The V and J genes are TRBV29-1 and TRBJ2-3, with D maybe TRBD2 (6 bases). Germline CDR1 and CDR2: SQVTM and ANQGSEA. V was trimmed by 7 bases and J by 6 bases, leaving 8 bases between them. The length of the CDR3 is 10 residues. This chain's CDR3 is CSGRGDTQYF. CDR3 nucleotides: TGCAGCGGCCGGGGGGATACGCAGTATTTT.

The rearrangement uses TRBV5-5 and TRBJ1-4; TRBD1 matches 11 bases. Germline lookup yields CDR1 SGHKS and CDR2 YYEKEE (reference sequence). V shed 1 base and J 6 bases; nucleotides not matched to a gene: 5. The CDR3 is made up of 16 amino acids. This CDR3 is CASSLPGTGGDEKLFF. The CDR3 nucleotides read TGTGCCAGCAGCTTGCCCGGGACAGGGGGAGATGAAAAACTGTTTTTT.

The chain employs TRBV6-5 and TRBJ1-2; TRBD1 agrees at 9 bases. Trimming took 5 bases from V and 4 from J; bases not matched to a gene: 8. The CDR3 is made up of 15 amino acids. Germline lookup yields CDR1 MNHEY and CDR2 SVGAGI. The CDR3 sequence is CASSTPGQGVYGYTF. The CDR3 nucleotides read TGTGCCAGCAGTACGCCGGGACAGGGAGTCTATGGCTACACCTTC.

This clonotype was found a few times. The chain combines TRBV7-2 with TRBJ2-1, with TRBD1 as a possible D gene (6 bases). The CDR3 runs to 17 residues. V dropped 5 bases and J dropped 5 bases, with 22 bases sitting between them. CDR1 and CDR2 from the germline V gene are SGHTA and FQGNSA. The CDR3 DNA sequence: TGTGCCAGCAGCCTATTATTGCGACAGGTGGGGGACAATGAGCAGTTCTTC. Translated: CASSLLLRQVGDNEQFF. Variable domain in full (rest from reference TRBV7-2 and TRBJ2-1): GAGVSQSPSNKVTEKGKDVELRCDPISGHTALYWYRQSLGQGLEFLIYFQGNSAPDKSGLPSDRFSAERTGGSVSTLTIQRTQQEDSAVYLCASSLLLRQVGDNEQFFGPGTRLTVL.

The rearrangement uses TRBV29-1 and TRBJ2-2; 7 bases are a match to TRBD2. There are 14 residues in the CDR3. The germline V gene has CDR1 SQVTM and CDR2 ANQGSEA. V was pared by 4 bases and J by 4 bases, with 6 bases of the junction left unmatched. For the CDR3, the DNA is TGCAGCGTTGTAGCTAGCGGTAGCACCGGGGAGCTGTTTTTT. It encodes CSVVASGSTGELFF.

The rearrangement links TRBV6-1 to TRBJ2-3, with 7 nucleotides matching TRBD2. V lost 6 bases and J lost 8; bases outside the gene matches: 8. The CDR3 extends over 13 amino acids. CDR1 and CDR2 (germline): MNHNS, SASEGT. The CDR3, as DNA: TGTGCCAGCAGACCCTCCCCGGGGGGTACGCAGTATTTT. Translation: CASRPSPGGTQYF.

CDR3 amino acids: CASSVDPGRSYEQYF. CDR3 nucleotides: TGTGCCAGCAGCGTAGACCCGGGCCGATCCTACGAGCAGTACTTC. The V gene is TRBV9, the J gene TRBJ2-7; no reliable D call. Trimming pared 0 bases from V and 1 base from J, leaving 11 bases between. The CDR3 covers 15 residues. Germline V gene sequence: CDR1 SGDLS, CDR2 YYNGEE. The entire variable domain, with the rest obtained from reference TRBV9 and TRBJ2-7, is as follows: DSGVTQTPKHLITATGQRVTLRCSPRSGDLSVYWYQQSLDQGLQFLIQYYNGEERAKGNILERFSAQQFPDLHSELNLSSLELGDSALYFCASSVDPGRSYEQYFGPGTRLTVT.

This sequence joins TRBV5-1 and TRBJ2-1; the match to TRBD2 covers 9 bases. Germline loops: CDR1 SGHRS, CDR2 YFSETQ. V was pared by 4 bases and J by 6 bases, with 8 bases of the junction left unmatched. The CDR3 runs to 15 residues. CDR3 sequence (DNA): TGCGCCAGCAGCCCCGGCGGGGGGGCCCTCAATGAGCAGTTCTTC. It codes for CASSPGGGALNEQFF. Filled out from reference TRBV5-1 and TRBJ2-1, the complete variable domain reads KAGVTQTPRYLIKTRGQQVTLSCSPISGHRSVSWYQQTPGQGLQFLFEYFSETQRNKGNFPGRFSGRQFSNSRSEMNVSTLELGDSALYLCASSPGGGALNEQFFGPGTRLTVL.

This clonotype was seen a handful of times. This chain joins TRBV12-3 or TRBV12-4 and TRBJ2-2, with D perhaps TRBD2 (6 bases). Deletions cut 6 bases from V and 0 bases from J, with 17 bases between. The CDR3 runs 17 residues. CDR3 sequence reads: CASRGWGDSANTGELFF. The DNA of the CDR3 is TGTGCCAGCAGGGGTTGGGGGGACTCTGCGAACACCGGGGAGCTGTTTTTT.

This clonotype was counted only a few times. This chain uses TRBV12-3 or TRBV12-4 with TRBJ1-1; D unresolved. Between the trimmed V and J ends, which lost 0 bases and 6 bases, there was a span of 8 bases. The CDR3 runs 13 residues. In nucleotides, the CDR3 is TGTGCCAGCAGTTTAGCGCTAGGAGCTGAAGCTTTCTTT. Its protein product is CASSLALGAEAFF.

This clonotype was detected ten times or more. This sequence joins TRBV20-1 and TRBJ2-3; no clear D. V was shortened by 7 bases and J by 0 bases, with 11 bases between the two germline ends. The CDR3 length is 13 residues. The V gene's germline CDR1 is DFQATT and CDR2 SNEGSKA (reference sequence). The CDR3: CSDGSASTDTQYF. CDR3 sequence (DNA): TGCAGTGACGGCAGTGCTAGCACAGATACGCAGTATTTT.

V usage is TRBV29-1 and J usage is TRBJ2-5; D is perhaps TRBD1 or TRBD2 (5 bases each). Germline CDR1 is SQVTM and CDR2 is ANQGSEA. This CDR3 spans 13 amino acids. Trimming pared 3 bases from V and 5 bases from J, leaving 13 bases between. The DNA for the CDR3 is TGCAGCGTTGACATGGGGGAGTGGGAGACCCAGTACTTC. Translated, it gives CSVDMGEWETQYF.

This clonotype was counted ten times or more. The V gene is TRBV12-3 or TRBV12-4, the J gene TRBJ1-6; unclear D gene. With 6 bases removed from V and 3 bases from J, the gap between germline ends came to 6 bases. This CDR3 has 13 residues. The CDR3 protein is CASRYSYNSPLHF. CDR3 DNA sequence: TGTGCCAGCAGATACAGCTATAATTCACCCCTCCACTTT.

The chain couples TRBV5-6 to TRBJ1-1; TRBD1 might be the D (5 bases). CDR1 and CDR2 from the germline V gene are SGHDT and YYEEEE. The ends were cut back, 4 bases at V and 1 base at J, with 14 bases in the middle. The length of the CDR3 is 15 residues. DNA of the CDR3: TGTGCCAGCAGCGGGACGACATGGCGGAACACTGAAGCTTTCTTT. This codes for CASSGTTWRNTEAFF.

With regard to this clonotype: A much larger clone sits a single nucleotide away, making a read error possible. This chain connects TRBV2 to TRBJ2-7; D not resolved. CDR1 SNHLY and CDR2 FYNNEI come from the germline V gene. The length of the CDR3 is 11 residues. CDR3 sequence reads: CASGGAYKQYF. In DNA, the CDR3 is TGTGCCAGCGGTGGAGCCTACAAGCAGTACTTC.